Presented here are 30 T cell receptor beta chains from one specimen sequenced in a study of shared T cell receptors in the human thymus. TCRdb keeps only in-frame clones here, not all; method: immunoSEQ multiplex PCR. The data contain hundreds of thousands of clones, more than 75% of them singletons. These sequences were also reported in another study, on human thymus T cells.

Sequenced material: thymocytes. All receptors come from a boy younger than two with a congenital heart defect.

The genes are TRBV4-1 and TRBJ2-7; possibly TRBD1 for D (6 bases). The germline V gene encodes CDR1 MGHRA and CDR2 YSYEKL. Trimming cost V 5 bases and J 1 base, with 9 bases left between them. The CDR3 runs to 13 residues. CDR3 DNA: TGCGCCAGCAGCGGACAGCCTTCCTACGAGCAGTACTTC. Protein: CASSGQPSYEQYF.

The chain uses TRBV2 and TRBJ2-1; 8 nucleotides agree with TRBD2. Germline lookup yields CDR1 SNHLY and CDR2 FYNNEI. The CDR3 is made up of 14 amino acids. V shed 2 bases and J 8 bases; nucleotides not matched to a gene: 5. CDR3 in amino acids: CASSEMTGGDEQFF. The CDR3 nucleotides read TGTGCCAGCAGTGAAATGACCGGGGGGGATGAGCAGTTCTTC.

The CDR3 bases are TGTGCCAGCACCCCAAATGAATCGGGCGGGGGGGCCAAAAACATTCAGTACTTC. Protein product: CASTPNESGGGAKNIQYF. The rearrangement joins TRBV28 to TRBJ2-4; 8 bases are a match to TRBD2. Trimming cost V 7 bases and J 1 base; bases outside gene matches: 15. CDR1 and CDR2 from the germline V gene are MDHEN and SYDVKM. CDR3 length equals 18 residues.

The V call is TRBV6-5, the J call TRBJ2-3, with TRBD1 as a possible D gene (6 bases). The CDR3 runs to 13 residues. In germline, CDR1 is MNHEY, CDR2 SVGAGI. V was shortened by 6 bases and J by 2 bases, with 9 bases between the two germline ends. The chain's CDR3 is CASRTGSTDTQYF. The DNA of the CDR3 is TGTGCCAGCAGGACAGGATCCACAGATACGCAGTATTTT.

J is TRBJ1-2 and V is TRBV4-3; the match to TRBD1 covers 9 bases. The CDR3 extends over 16 amino acids. V lost 0 bases, J lost 6 bases, and 8 bases stayed unmatched. From germline, CDR1 is LGHNA and CDR2 YSLEER. CDR3 DNA sequence: TGCGCCAGCAGCCAAGAGTCAACAGGGGGCGTGAATGGCTACACCTTC. It encodes CASSQESTGGVNGYTF.

The chain is built from TRBV25-1 and TRBJ2-3, with no clear D. The CDR3 is made up of 18 amino acids. In germline, CDR1 is MGHDK, CDR2 SYGVNS. The germline V and J ends were trimmed by 4 bases and 0 bases, with 20 bases remaining between them. CDR3 residues: CASSAPALGGGSTDTQYF. CDR3 coding DNA: TGTGCCAGCAGTGCCCCAGCGTTAGGTGGTGGTAGCACAGATACGCAGTATTTT.

The rearrangement joins TRBV28 to TRBJ2-7; D is possibly TRBD2 (6 bases). CDR3 size: 19 residues. With 0 bases removed from V and 3 bases from J, the gap between germline ends came to 24 bases. Germline V gene lookup returns CDR1 MDHEN and CDR2 SYDVKM. The CDR3 protein is CASSLWDEAGWNPLYEQYF. CDR3 bases: TGTGCCAGCAGTTTATGGGACGAGGCGGGATGGAACCCCCTCTACGAGCAGTACTTC.

V is TRBV19 and J is TRBJ1-5; TRBD1 matches at 7 bases. V was pared by 6 bases and J by 1 base, with 15 bases of the junction left unmatched. The germline V gene has CDR1 LNHDA and CDR2 SQIVND (reference sequence). The CDR3 extends over 18 amino acids. In DNA form, the CDR3 reads TGTGCCAGTAGCCGCAGAGATAGGGGACAGCCCAGCAATCAGCCCCAGCATTTT. Translation: CASSRRDRGQPSNQPQHF. The variable domain in full, with the rest retrieved from reference TRBV19 and TRBJ1-5, is DGGITQSPKYLFRKEGQNVTLSCEQNLNHDAMYWYRQDPGQGLRLIYYSQIVNDFQKGDIAEGYSVSREKKESFPLTVTSAQKNPTAFYLCASSRRDRGQPSNQPQHFGDGTRLSIL.

The chain employs TRBV7-2 and TRBJ2-1; D possibly corresponds to TRBD2 (6 bases). V gave up 1 base and J gave up 6 bases, with 25 bases separating them. This CDR3 is 19 amino acids long. Germline values: CDR1 SGHTA, CDR2 FQGNSA. The CDR3 DNA follows: TGTGCCAGCAGCTTAGGAGCGGGTCCATCCTTTCTGGGTCCCAATGAGCAGTTCTTC. It codes for CASSLGAGPSFLGPNEQFF. The complete variable domain, with remaining parts taken from reference TRBV7-2 and TRBJ2-1, reads GAGVSQSPSNKVTEKGKDVELRCDPISGHTALYWYRQSLGQGLEFLIYFQGNSAPDKSGLPSDRFSAERTGGSVSTLTIQRTQQEDSAVYLCASSLGAGPSFLGPNEQFFGPGTRLTVL.

The chain has TRBV5-1 and TRBJ2-5; 9 nucleotides align to TRBD1. There are 13 residues in the CDR3. CDR1 is SGHRS and CDR2 is YFSETQ in the germline V gene. V shed 5 bases and J 2 bases; nucleotides not matched to a gene: 1. Written as DNA, the CDR3 is TGCGCCAGCAGAGGACAGGGGCAAGAGACCCAGTACTTC. It specifies CASRGQGQETQYF.

The chain couples TRBV30 to TRBJ2-1, with 8 bases identical to TRBD2. This CDR3 region has 16 residues. The trim removed 0 bases at V and 7 bases at J, leaving 11 bases unmatched. The germline CDR1 and CDR2 sequences are GTSNPN and SVGIG (reference sequence). The CDR3 spells CAWSVVEREIRNEQFF. The CDR3 DNA reads TGTGCCTGGAGTGTGGTTGAGCGGGAGATAAGAAATGAGCAGTTCTTC.

The CDR3 sequence: CASSLARTGDGYTF. In DNA form, the CDR3 reads TGTGCCAGCAGCTTAGCACGGACAGGAGATGGCTACACCTTC. The chain joins TRBV11-1 to TRBJ1-2, with TRBD1 matching 7 bases. V lost 0 bases to trimming and J lost 6 bases; unmatched junction nucleotides: 4. Germline V CDR1 and CDR2: SGHAT, FQDESV (reference sequence). This CDR3 is 14 amino acids long.

This clone appeared a single time. This chain connects TRBV6-1 to TRBJ1-2; 8 bases map to TRBD1. The CDR3 is made up of 20 amino acids. Germline-derived CDR1 and CDR2 are MNHNS and SASEGT. After removal of 1 base from V and 2 bases from J, the junction contained 18 bases not matched to a gene. In DNA form, the CDR3 reads TGTGCCAGCAGTGAAGGTTTAAGAAGGACAGGGTGGGAACTAAACTATGGCTACACCTTC. It encodes CASSEGLRRTGWELNYGYTF.

The rearrangement uses TRBV18 and TRBJ2-5; 14 bases are a match to TRBD2. The CDR3 runs 19 residues. Per the germline V gene, CDR1 is KGHSH and CDR2 is LQKENI. With 3 bases clipped from V and 4 bases from J, the junction kept 13 bases outside the gene matches. For the CDR3, the DNA is TGTGCCAGCTCACCTAGGGGACTAGCGGGAGAGGCAACCCCAGAGACCCAGTACTTC. Encoded protein: CASSPRGLAGEATPETQYF.

This clone was seen a single time. The CDR3 coding sequence is TGCGCCAGCAGTTTCTTCGGACAGGGTGGCTACACCTTC. Encoded protein: CASSFFGQGGYTF. This rearrangement joins TRBV5-1 to TRBJ1-2; 8 bases map to TRBD1. Germline CDR1 and CDR2: SGHRS and YFSETQ. The CDR3 consists of 13 residues. After removal of 5 bases from V and 7 bases from J, the junction contained 7 bases not matched to a gene.

The chain couples TRBV25-1 to TRBJ2-7; 7 bases are a match to TRBD1. Per germline, CDR1 MGHDK and CDR2 SYGVNS. This CDR3 contains 14 residues. The J segment lost 4 bases and the V segment lost 3 bases, leaving 6 bases of the junction unmatched. The CDR3 DNA is TGTGCCAGCAGTGACCGGGACAGCCCTTACGAGCAGTACTTC. Its protein product is CASSDRDSPYEQYF.

The chain links TRBV30 to TRBJ1-2; 8 bases are a match to TRBD1. CDR1 is GTSNPN, CDR2 SVGIG, per germline (reference sequence). This CDR3 has 18 residues. V was pared by 0 bases and J by 2 bases, with 14 bases of the junction left unmatched. The CDR3 loop is CAWSVRGAGGEVNYGYTF. In nucleotides, the CDR3 is TGTGCCTGGAGTGTACGGGGGGCAGGGGGCGAGGTAAACTATGGCTACACCTTC.

This chain links TRBV7-9 with TRBJ2-1; 9 nucleotides line up with TRBD2. After removal of 1 base from V and 5 bases from J, the junction contained 15 bases not matched to a gene. Germline CDR1 and CDR2: SEHNR and FQNEAQ (reference sequence). This CDR3 is built from 19 residues. The CDR3 is CASSLDPSLKREEHNEQFF. As DNA, the CDR3 is TGTGCCAGCAGCTTAGACCCGTCCTTAAAGCGGGAGGAACACAATGAGCAGTTCTTC.

The gene calls are TRBV28 and TRBJ2-1; TRBD1 matches 12 bases. Germline loops: CDR1 MDHEN, CDR2 SYDVKM. The CDR3 sequence is 17 residues long. V lost 4 bases and J lost 7; bases outside the gene matches: 11. Here the CDR3 reads CASSSWRGQGARNEQFF. Here the CDR3 DNA reads TGTGCCAGCAGTTCCTGGCGGGGACAGGGGGCAAGAAATGAGCAGTTCTTC.

The chain joins TRBV21-1 to TRBJ1-1; the table assigns TRBD1, which was not confirmed against the DNA. TRBV21-1 is annotated as a pseudogene. This CDR3 comprises 18 residues. The CDR3 loop is CASAEGQGSRSPYTEAFF. Written as DNA, the CDR3 is TGTGCCAGCGCGGAGGGACAGGGGAGCCGGAGCCCCTACACTGAAGCTTTCTTT.

The V and J genes are TRBV4-1 and TRBJ2-1, with 12 bases matching TRBD2. Germline V gene data show CDR1 as MGHRA and CDR2 as YSYEKL. V trimming: 1 base; J trimming: 9 bases; junction bases outside the gene matches: 13. This CDR3 is 18 amino acids long. CDR3 amino acids: CASSQALAGGPTASEQFF. CDR3 DNA sequence: TGCGCCAGCAGCCAAGCCCTAGCGGGAGGGCCTACGGCTAGTGAGCAGTTCTTC.

V usage is TRBV4-2 and J usage is TRBJ2-7, with a weak D call TRBD2 (7 bases). CDR1 and CDR2 (germline): LGHNA, YNFKEQ. Trimming cost V 0 bases and J 2 bases, with 14 bases left between them. The CDR3 consists of 16 residues. The CDR3 sequence is CASSQDWGGPAYEQYF. In DNA, the CDR3 is TGTGCCAGCAGCCAAGATTGGGGGGGGCCCGCCTACGAGCAGTACTTC.

The rearrangement joins TRBV6-4 to TRBJ2-2, with a tentative D call TRBD2 (5 bases). The CDR3 has 17 amino acids. V was trimmed by 5 bases and J by 3 bases, leaving 19 bases between them. Germline V CDR1 and CDR2: MRHNA, SNTAGT. The CDR3 is CASSPIGRGWHTGELFF. The CDR3 DNA reads as TGTGCCAGCAGTCCTATCGGACGGGGATGGCACACCGGGGAGCTGTTTTTT.

The chain joins TRBV9 to TRBJ2-7; maybe TRBD2 (7 bases). The CDR3 covers 14 residues. Germline loops: CDR1 SGDLS, CDR2 YYNGEE. The V end lost 4 bases, the J end lost 2 bases, and 13 bases lay between the germline ends. The CDR3 coding sequence is TGTGCCAGCAGCCCTCGGGGGGCGGCCTACGAGCAGTACTTC. Translation: CASSPRGAAYEQYF.

This chain connects TRBV2 to TRBJ2-7, with D unresolved. Germline V gene sequence: CDR1 SNHLY, CDR2 FYNNEI. V lost 9 bases and J 4 bases, leaving 13 bases between the germline ends. The CDR3 is made up of 12 amino acids. CDR3: CASDTGQYEQYF. The CDR3 coding sequence is TGTGCCAGTGACACTGGCCAATACGAGCAGTACTTC.

This chain links TRBV2 with TRBJ2-7; 7 bases are a match to TRBD1. The CDR3 runs 15 residues. Germline CDR1 SNHLY, CDR2 FYNNEI. The J segment lost 2 bases and the V segment lost 6 bases, leaving 10 bases of the junction unmatched. CDR3 amino acids: CASRQLGTVTYEQYF. The DNA for the CDR3 is TGTGCCAGCAGGCAACTCGGGACAGTAACCTACGAGCAGTACTTC.

V and J are TRBV6-5 and TRBJ2-7, with 10 bases fitting TRBD1. V lost 0 bases to trimming and J lost 3 bases; unmatched junction nucleotides: 2. In germline, CDR1 is MNHEY, CDR2 SVGAGI. This CDR3 is 15 amino acids long. CDR3 region: CASSYSGTGDYEQYF. The CDR3, as DNA: TGTGCCAGCAGTTACTCCGGGACAGGGGACTACGAGCAGTACTTC.

This chain uses TRBV19 with TRBJ2-5; D is possibly TRBD2 (6 bases). The J call is doubtful: the DNA matches TRBJ2-7 better. Germline V lookup: CDR1 LNHDA, CDR2 SQIVND (reference sequence). The CDR3 has 14 amino acids. The CDR3: CASQSGLPGYEQYF. The DNA of the CDR3 is TGTGCCAGCCAGAGCGGGCTACCCGGCTACGAGCAGTACTTC.

J is TRBJ2-5 and V is TRBV12-5, with 8 bases that match TRBD2. CDR1 and CDR2 (germline): LGHNT, FRNRAP. The CDR3 is 16 residues long. Losses at the gene ends were 0 bases for V and 5 bases for J; bases not matched to a gene: 8. CDR3 sequence: CASGLVRGGGPETQYF. CDR3 coding DNA: TGTGCTAGTGGTTTGGTACGGGGGGGAGGGCCTGAGACCCAGTACTTC.

This clone was counted a single time. This chain joins TRBV18 and TRBJ2-7, with D perhaps TRBD2 (7 bases). The CDR3 totals 17 residues. Trimming pared 5 bases from V and 0 bases from J, leaving 20 bases between. Per germline, CDR1 KGHSH and CDR2 LQKENI. CDR3 protein: CASSREGAGHSSYEQYF. CDR3 DNA: TGTGCCAGCTCAAGGGAGGGAGCGGGACACAGCTCCTACGAGCAGTACTTC.